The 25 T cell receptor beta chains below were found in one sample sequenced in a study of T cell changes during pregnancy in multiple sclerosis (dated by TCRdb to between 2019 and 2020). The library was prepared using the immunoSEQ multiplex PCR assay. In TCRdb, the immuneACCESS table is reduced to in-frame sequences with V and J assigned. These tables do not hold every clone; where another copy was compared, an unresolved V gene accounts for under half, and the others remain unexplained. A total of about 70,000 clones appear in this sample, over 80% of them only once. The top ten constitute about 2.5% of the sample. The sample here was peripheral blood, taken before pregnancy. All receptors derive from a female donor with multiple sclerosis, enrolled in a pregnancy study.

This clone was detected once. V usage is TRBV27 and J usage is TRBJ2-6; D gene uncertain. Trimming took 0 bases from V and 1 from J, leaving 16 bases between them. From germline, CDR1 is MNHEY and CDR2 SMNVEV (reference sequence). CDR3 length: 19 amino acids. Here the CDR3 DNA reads TGTGCCAGCAGTTTATCGACTGCCTCGATAATTTCTGGGGCCAACGTCCTGACTTTC. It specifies CASSLSTASIISGANVLTF.

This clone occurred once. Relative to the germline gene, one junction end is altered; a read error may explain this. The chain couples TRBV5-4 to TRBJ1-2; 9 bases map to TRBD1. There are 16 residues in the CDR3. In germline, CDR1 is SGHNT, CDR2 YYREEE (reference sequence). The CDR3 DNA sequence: TGTGCCAGCAGCTTTGGGCCGGTGGGACAGGGTTATGACTACACCTTC. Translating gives CASSFGPVGQGYDYTF.

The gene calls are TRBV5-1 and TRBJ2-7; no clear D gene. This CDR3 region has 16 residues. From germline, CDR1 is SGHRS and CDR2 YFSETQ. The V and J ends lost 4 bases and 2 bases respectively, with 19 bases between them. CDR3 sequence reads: CASSPPRPSPPYEQYF. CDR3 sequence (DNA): TGCGCCAGCAGCCCCCCCCGTCCTAGTCCTCCCTACGAGCAGTACTTC.

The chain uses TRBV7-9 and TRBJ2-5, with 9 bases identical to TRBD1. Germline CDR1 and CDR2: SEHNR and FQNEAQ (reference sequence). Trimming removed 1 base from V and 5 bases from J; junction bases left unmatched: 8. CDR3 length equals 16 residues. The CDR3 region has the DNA TGTGCCAGCAGCTTAGAGGGAGGGACAGGGCTGGAGACCCAGTACTTC. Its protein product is CASSLEGGTGLETQYF.

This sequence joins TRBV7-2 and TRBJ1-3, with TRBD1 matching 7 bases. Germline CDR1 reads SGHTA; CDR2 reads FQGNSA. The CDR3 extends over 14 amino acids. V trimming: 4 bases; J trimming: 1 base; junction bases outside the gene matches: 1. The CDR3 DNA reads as TGTGCCAGCAGCTCGACAGGGTCTGGAAACACCATATATTTT. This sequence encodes CASSSTGSGNTIYF.

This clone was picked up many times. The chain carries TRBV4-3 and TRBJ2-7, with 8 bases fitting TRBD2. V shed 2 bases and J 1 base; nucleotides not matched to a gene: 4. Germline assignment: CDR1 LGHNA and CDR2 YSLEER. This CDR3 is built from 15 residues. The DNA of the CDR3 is TGCGCCAGCAGCCAACTAGCGGGTGAGTCCTACGAGCAGTACTTC. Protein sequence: CASSQLAGESYEQYF.

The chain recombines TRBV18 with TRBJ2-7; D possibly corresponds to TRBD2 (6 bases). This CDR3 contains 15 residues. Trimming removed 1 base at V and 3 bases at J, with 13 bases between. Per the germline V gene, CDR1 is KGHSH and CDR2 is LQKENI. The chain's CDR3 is CASSPQGGTHYEQYF. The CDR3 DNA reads TGTGCCAGCTCACCACAGGGCGGGACTCACTACGAGCAGTACTTC.

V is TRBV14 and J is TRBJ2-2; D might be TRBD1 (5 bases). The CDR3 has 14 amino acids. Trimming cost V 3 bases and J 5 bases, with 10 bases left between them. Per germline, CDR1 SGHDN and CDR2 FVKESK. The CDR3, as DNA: TGTGCCAGCAGCCAGGCAGGGTTTACCGGGGAGCTGTTTTTT. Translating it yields CASSQAGFTGELFF.

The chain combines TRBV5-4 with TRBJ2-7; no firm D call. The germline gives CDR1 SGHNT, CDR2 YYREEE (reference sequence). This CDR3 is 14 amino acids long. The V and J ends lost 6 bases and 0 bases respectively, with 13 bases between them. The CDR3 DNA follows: TGTGCCAGCAAAAGCGAAGTCGGCTCCTACGAGCAGTACTTC. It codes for CASKSEVGSYEQYF.

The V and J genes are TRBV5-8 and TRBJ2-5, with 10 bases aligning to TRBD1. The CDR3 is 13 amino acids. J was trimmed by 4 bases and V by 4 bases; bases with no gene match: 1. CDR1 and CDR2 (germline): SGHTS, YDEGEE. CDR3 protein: CASSRDRGETQYF. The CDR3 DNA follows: TGTGCCAGCAGCAGGGACAGGGGAGAGACCCAGTACTTC.

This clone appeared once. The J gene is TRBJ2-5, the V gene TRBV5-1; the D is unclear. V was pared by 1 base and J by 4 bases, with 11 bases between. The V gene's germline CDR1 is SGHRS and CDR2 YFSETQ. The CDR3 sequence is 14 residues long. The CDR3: CASSLLSVLETQYF. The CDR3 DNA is TGCGCCAGCAGCTTGCTCTCGGTATTAGAGACCCAGTACTTC. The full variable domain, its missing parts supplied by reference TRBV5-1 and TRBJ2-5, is KAGVTQTPRYLIKTRGQQVTLSCSPISGHRSVSWYQQTPGQGLQFLFEYFSETQRNKGNFPGRFSGRQFSNSRSEMNVSTLELGDSALYLCASSLLSVLETQYFGPGTRLLVL.

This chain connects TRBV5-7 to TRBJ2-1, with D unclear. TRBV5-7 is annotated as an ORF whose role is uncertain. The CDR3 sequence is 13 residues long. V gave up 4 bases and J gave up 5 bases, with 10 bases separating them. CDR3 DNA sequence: TGTGCCAGCAGCCCCGACACGGACAATGAGCAGTTCTTC. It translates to CASSPDTDNEQFF.

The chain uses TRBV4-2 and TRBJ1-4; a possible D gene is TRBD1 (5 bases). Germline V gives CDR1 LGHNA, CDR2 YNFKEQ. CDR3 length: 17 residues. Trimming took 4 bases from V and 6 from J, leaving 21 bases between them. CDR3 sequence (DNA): TGTGCCAGCAGCCCCCAGGGTTCCGCCTTAAGTGATGAAAAACTGTTTTTT. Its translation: CASSPQGSALSDEKLFF.

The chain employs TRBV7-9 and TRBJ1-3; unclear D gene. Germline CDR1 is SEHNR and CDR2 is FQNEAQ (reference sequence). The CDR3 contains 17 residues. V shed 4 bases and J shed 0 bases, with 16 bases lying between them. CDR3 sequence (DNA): TGTGCCAGCAGCTCCCCTCGCGAGCGTCCCTCTGGAAACACCATATATTTT. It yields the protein CASSSPRERPSGNTIYF.

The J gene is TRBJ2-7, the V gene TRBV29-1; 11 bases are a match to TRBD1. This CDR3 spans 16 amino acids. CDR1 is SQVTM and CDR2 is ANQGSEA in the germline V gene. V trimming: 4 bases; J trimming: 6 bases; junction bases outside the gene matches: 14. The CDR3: CSVVAGVGTGGSEQYF. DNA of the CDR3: TGCAGCGTTGTGGCGGGGGTAGGGACAGGGGGTAGCGAGCAGTACTTC.

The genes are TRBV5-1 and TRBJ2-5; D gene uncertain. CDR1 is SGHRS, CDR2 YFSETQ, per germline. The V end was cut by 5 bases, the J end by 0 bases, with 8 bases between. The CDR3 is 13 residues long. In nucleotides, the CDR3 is TGCGCCAGCAGTCGCAGGTACCAAGAGACCCAGTACTTC. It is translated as CASSRRYQETQYF.

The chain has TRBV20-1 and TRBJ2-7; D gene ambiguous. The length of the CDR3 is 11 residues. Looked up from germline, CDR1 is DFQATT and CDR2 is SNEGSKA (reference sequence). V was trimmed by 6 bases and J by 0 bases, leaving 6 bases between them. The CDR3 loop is CSAPSSYEQYF. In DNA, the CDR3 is TGCAGTGCCCCGTCCTCCTACGAGCAGTACTTC.

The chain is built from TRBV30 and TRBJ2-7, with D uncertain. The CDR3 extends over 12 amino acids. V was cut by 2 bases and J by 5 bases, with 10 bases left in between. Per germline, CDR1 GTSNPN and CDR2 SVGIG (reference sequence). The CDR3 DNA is TGTGCCTGGAGTCGACATATCAACGAGCAGTACTTC. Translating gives CAWSRHINEQYF.

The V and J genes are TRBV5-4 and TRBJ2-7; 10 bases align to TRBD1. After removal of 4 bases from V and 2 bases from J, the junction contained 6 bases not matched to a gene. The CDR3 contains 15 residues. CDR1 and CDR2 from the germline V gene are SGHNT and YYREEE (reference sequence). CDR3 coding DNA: TGTGCCAGCAGCCGAGGGGACAGGGGAGCCTACGAGCAGTACTTC. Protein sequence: CASSRGDRGAYEQYF.

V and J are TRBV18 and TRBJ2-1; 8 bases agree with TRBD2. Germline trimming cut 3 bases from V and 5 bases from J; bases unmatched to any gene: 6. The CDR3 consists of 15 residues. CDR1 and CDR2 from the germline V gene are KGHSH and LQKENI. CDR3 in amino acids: CASSPFGTRNNEQFF. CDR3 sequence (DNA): TGTGCCAGCTCACCTTTTGGGACTAGAAACAATGAGCAGTTCTTC.

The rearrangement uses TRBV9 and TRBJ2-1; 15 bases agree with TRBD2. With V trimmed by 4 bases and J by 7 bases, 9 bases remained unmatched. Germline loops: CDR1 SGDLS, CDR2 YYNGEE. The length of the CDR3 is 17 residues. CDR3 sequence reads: CASSPRTSGRVINEQFF. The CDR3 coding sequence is TGTGCCAGCAGCCCACGGACTAGCGGGAGGGTCATAAATGAGCAGTTCTTC.

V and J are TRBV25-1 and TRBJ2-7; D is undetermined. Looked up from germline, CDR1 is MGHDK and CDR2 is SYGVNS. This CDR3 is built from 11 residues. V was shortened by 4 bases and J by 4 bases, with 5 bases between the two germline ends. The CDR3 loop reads CASSGQYEQYF. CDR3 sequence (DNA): TGTGCCAGCAGTGGACAATACGAGCAGTACTTC.

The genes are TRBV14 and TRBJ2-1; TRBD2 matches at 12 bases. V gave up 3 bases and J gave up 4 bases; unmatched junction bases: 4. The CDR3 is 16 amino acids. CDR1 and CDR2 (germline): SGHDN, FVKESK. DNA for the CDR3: TGTGCCAGCAGCCATCGCGGACTAGCGGGATACAATGAGCAGTTCTTC. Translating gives CASSHRGLAGYNEQFF.

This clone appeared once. CDR3 sequence (DNA): TGTGCCAGCAGTCGTCACGAGCTACCGAACAGGGTGGTGAAAGGTAGGTATGGCTACACCTTC. Its protein product is CASSRHELPNRVVKGRYGYTF. This sequence joins TRBV27 and TRBJ1-2; weak D call: TRBD1 (6 bases). The CDR3 spans 21 residues. Germline V gene lookup returns CDR1 MNHEY and CDR2 SMNVEV (reference sequence). Between the trimmed V and J ends, which lost 5 bases and 5 bases, there was a span of 36 bases.

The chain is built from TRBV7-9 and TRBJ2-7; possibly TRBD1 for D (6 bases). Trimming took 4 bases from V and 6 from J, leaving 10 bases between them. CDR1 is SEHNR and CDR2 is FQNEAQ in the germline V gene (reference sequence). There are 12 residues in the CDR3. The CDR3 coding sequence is TGTGCCAGCAGCTCTACGACAGGCGAGCAGTACTTC. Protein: CASSSTTGEQYF.